Below, 24 T cell receptor beta chains from the same sample are listed, as sequenced in a study of blood T cell repertoires in COVID-19. TCRdb keeps only in-frame clones here, not all; method: immunoSEQ multiplex PCR. The sample comprises 70,000 or so clones, roughly 89% of which are singletons, and around 6.7% rests with the top ten. Sequencing used peripheral blood. These receptors all come from a woman aged 50 to 60 with acute or convalescent COVID-19.

J is TRBJ1-1 and V is TRBV6-6; 9 bases align to TRBD1. CDR3 length: 12 residues. The V gene end was trimmed by 11 bases and the J gene end by 2 bases; junction bases not matched to a gene: 3. CDR1 is MNHNY, CDR2 SVGAGI, per germline (reference sequence). This CDR3 reads CAADRGNTEAFF. CDR3 sequence (DNA): TGTGCCGCGGACAGGGGTAACACTGAAGCTTTCTTT.

The V call is TRBV29-1, the J call TRBJ2-1, with 7 nucleotides matching TRBD1. This CDR3 has 15 residues. V lost 5 bases to trimming and J lost 8 bases; unmatched junction nucleotides: 15. Germline V lookup: CDR1 SQVTM, CDR2 ANQGSEA. Written as DNA, the CDR3 is TGCAGCGTTCGATACCGACCGACAGGGATCGATGAGCAGTTCTTC. This translates into CSVRYRPTGIDEQFF.

This chain uses TRBV18 with TRBJ2-1; D is unclear. V was pared by 1 base and J by 0 bases, with 7 bases between. The length of the CDR3 is 15 residues. Germline V CDR1 and CDR2: KGHSH, LQKENI. CDR3 nucleotide sequence: TGTGCCAGCTCACCACTACCGAGCTCCTACAATGAGCAGTTCTTC. It codes for CASSPLPSSYNEQFF.

The V and J genes are TRBV12-3 or TRBV12-4 and TRBJ1-4, with D unclear. The V end was cut by 5 bases, the J end by 10 bases, with 14 bases between. The CDR3 has 13 amino acids. The chain's CDR3 is CASSAGELGKLFF. CDR3 DNA sequence: TGTGCCAGCAGTGCCGGAGAGTTAGGAAAACTGTTTTTT.

This clone was recorded a few times. The V call is TRBV7-8, the J call TRBJ1-2, with D possibly being TRBD1 (5 bases). The CDR3 runs to 15 residues. In germline, CDR1 is SGHVS, CDR2 FQNEAQ. Trimming shortened V by 5 bases and J by 6 bases, and 19 bases separated the two germline ends. This CDR3 reads CASSPLRGGDHGYTF. For the CDR3, the DNA is TGTGCCAGCAGCCCTTTACGGGGAGGGGACCATGGCTACACCTTC. The full variable domain, rest sourced from reference TRBV7-8 and TRBJ1-2, is GAGVSQSPRYKVAKRGQDVALRCDPISGHVSLFWYQQALGQGPEFLTYFQNEAQLDKSGLPSDRFFAERPEGSVSTLKIQRTQQEDSAVYLCASSPLRGGDHGYTFGSGTRLTVV.

The chain couples TRBV29-1 to TRBJ2-7; D may be TRBD2 (5 bases). Deletions cut 4 bases from V and 4 bases from J, with 11 bases between. Germline-derived CDR1 and CDR2 are SQVTM and ANQGSEA. This CDR3 region has 12 residues. DNA of the CDR3: TGCAGCGTTGCACTAGATTATTACGAGCAGTACTTC. Its translation is CSVALDYYEQYF.

The CDR3 bases are TGTGCCAGTAAAAAAGAAGCGGGACAAATCACCGGGGAGCTGTTTTTT. It yields the protein CASKKEAGQITGELFF. This chain uses TRBV19 with TRBJ2-2; TRBD2 might be the D (7 bases). CDR3 length equals 16 residues. Germline V gene sequence: CDR1 LNHDA, CDR2 SQIVND (reference sequence). The V and J ends lost 7 bases and 4 bases respectively, with 19 bases between them.

V gene TRBV7-3 combines with J gene TRBJ2-7; 8 nucleotides match TRBD1. The junction had 11 bases not matched to a gene; V was cut back by 6 bases and J by 4 bases. There are 15 residues in the CDR3. Germline assignment: CDR1 SGHTA and CDR2 FQGTGA. CDR3 sequence: CASRLTGGSLYEQYF. In DNA form, the CDR3 reads TGTGCCAGCAGACTAACAGGGGGTAGTCTTTACGAGCAGTACTTC.

This chain connects TRBV13 to TRBJ2-3; 10 nucleotides line up with TRBD1. J gave up 4 bases and V 4 bases, and 11 bases lay outside the gene matches. Per germline, CDR1 PRHDT and CDR2 FYEKMQ (reference sequence). The CDR3 runs to 17 residues. The CDR3: CASSSPSGTGEADTQYF. CDR3 sequence (DNA): TGTGCCAGCAGCTCCCCGTCCGGGACAGGGGAGGCAGATACGCAGTATTTT.

The rearrangement links TRBV5-1 to TRBJ1-5, with D possibly TRBD1 on 6 matching bases. Germline CDR1 and CDR2: SGHRS and YFSETQ. This CDR3 has 13 amino acids. With 4 bases removed from V and 3 bases from J, the gap between germline ends came to 8 bases. This CDR3 is CASSRDTNQPQHF. The CDR3 DNA reads TGCGCCAGCAGCCGGGACACCAATCAGCCCCAGCATTTT.

This clone was picked up a small number of times. This CDR3 is also generated by other DNA sequences in the sample. Written as DNA, the CDR3 is TGTGCCAGCAGTCGGGACAGAAACTATGGCTACACCTTC. Residues: CASSRDRNYGYTF. The chain is built from TRBV12-3 or TRBV12-4 and TRBJ1-2; 7 nucleotides line up with TRBD1. This CDR3 has 13 amino acids. V gave up 5 bases and J gave up 2 bases; unmatched junction bases: 2.

The rearrangement uses TRBV7-2 and TRBJ2-7; 7 bases fit TRBD1. J lost 4 bases, V lost 4 bases, and 7 bases had no gene match. The germline CDR1 and CDR2 sequences are SGHTA and FQGNSA. The CDR3 spans 14 residues. The CDR3 region has the DNA TGTGCCAGCAGCTCGACCGGGACAGCGTACGAGCAGTACTTC. Encoded protein: CASSSTGTAYEQYF.

This rearrangement joins TRBV6-5 to TRBJ2-7; 9 nucleotides match TRBD1. This CDR3 has 13 residues. Germline CDR1 and CDR2: MNHEY and SVGAGI. The V segment lost 5 bases and the J segment 4 bases; nucleotides outside the gene matches: 3. The CDR3 DNA reads as TGTGCCAGCAGTCGGACAGGGGCTTACGAGCAGTACTTC. This translates into CASSRTGAYEQYF.

This chain's CDR3 is CASKSLLAKNIQYF. The CDR3 DNA reads as TGTGCCAGCAAGTCGCTACTAGCCAAAAACATTCAGTACTTC. The chain carries TRBV28 and TRBJ2-4; D is uncertain. Germline CDR1 reads MDHEN; CDR2 reads SYDVKM. The ends were cut back, 7 bases at V and 0 bases at J, with 10 bases in the middle. The CDR3 loop spans 14 amino acids.

The chain has TRBV9 and TRBJ1-2; 9 nucleotides align to TRBD1. The V and J ends lost 0 bases and 4 bases, in that order; junction bases with no gene match: 4. Germline V gene data show CDR1 as SGDLS and CDR2 as YYNGEE. The length of the CDR3 is 15 residues. CDR3 protein: CASSVGGTGFYGYTF. The CDR3 DNA sequence: TGTGCCAGCAGCGTAGGGGGGACAGGGTTCTATGGCTACACCTTC.

This sequence joins TRBV6-5 and TRBJ2-2, with 10 bases fitting TRBD1. Per the germline V gene, CDR1 is MNHEY and CDR2 is SVGAGI. The CDR3 extends over 15 amino acids. After removal of 7 bases from V and 5 bases from J, the junction contained 7 bases not matched to a gene. This chain's CDR3 is CASTKDRGLTGELFF. The CDR3, as DNA: TGTGCCAGCACCAAAGACAGGGGGCTTACCGGGGAGCTGTTTTTT.

This clone was observed a single time. The V and J genes are TRBV27 and TRBJ2-7, with 12 bases lining up with TRBD1. The CDR3 sequence is 15 residues long. Germline V gives CDR1 MNHEY, CDR2 SMNVEV (reference sequence). V shed 0 bases and J 7 bases; nucleotides not matched to a gene: 4. The CDR3, as DNA: TGTGCCAGCAGTTTATCGGGACAGGGGGCGGGTGAGCAGTACTTC. It is translated as CASSLSGQGAGEQYF.

The gene calls are TRBV10-3 and TRBJ2-3; a possible D gene is TRBD1 (6 bases). The V gene lost 6 bases and the J gene lost 2 bases, with 15 bases spanning the gap. Germline-derived CDR1 and CDR2 are ENHRY and SYGVKD. CDR3 length: 15 amino acids. CDR3 in amino acids: CAISEGQPSTDTQYF. DNA of the CDR3: TGTGCCATCAGCGAAGGACAGCCCTCCACAGATACGCAGTATTTT.

The chain combines TRBV2 with TRBJ2-5; TRBD2 agrees at 8 bases. With 3 bases clipped from V and 1 base from J, the junction kept 7 bases outside the gene matches. The CDR3 extends over 16 amino acids. Germline lookup yields CDR1 SNHLY and CDR2 FYNNEI. As DNA, the CDR3 is TGTGCCAGCAGTGAGAAGTCCGGGGGGGCCCAAGAGACCCAGTACTTC. It encodes CASSEKSGGAQETQYF.

The chain is built from TRBV2 and TRBJ2-6; perhaps TRBD2 as D (6 bases). The CDR3 runs to 18 residues. CDR1 and CDR2 from the germline V gene are SNHLY and FYNNEI. V shed 4 bases and J shed 4 bases, with 20 bases lying between them. Written as DNA, the CDR3 is TGTGCCAGCAGTGTGGGAGTTATGCGGGGTACCGGGGCCAACGTCCTGACTTTC. Translated: CASSVGVMRGTGANVLTF.

The V gene is TRBV29-1, the J gene TRBJ1-1; 9 bases map to TRBD1. The CDR3 runs to 12 residues. The germline V gene has CDR1 SQVTM and CDR2 ANQGSEA. V gave up 7 bases and J gave up 6 bases; unmatched junction bases: 6. This chain's CDR3 is CSAEQGAAEAFF. For the CDR3, the DNA is TGCAGCGCCGAACAGGGGGCGGCTGAAGCTTTCTTT.

CDR3 amino acids: CASSPTRGQGSYEQYF. As DNA, the CDR3 is TGTGCCAGCAGCCCAACTAGGGGACAGGGTTCCTACGAGCAGTACTTC. The chain joins TRBV7-6 to TRBJ2-7; 9 positions match TRBD1. The CDR3 runs 16 residues. J lost 1 base, V lost 5 bases, and 9 bases had no gene match. Germline CDR1 is SGHVS and CDR2 is FNYEAQ.

The V gene is TRBV18, the J gene TRBJ1-2; 8 bases agree with TRBD1. Per the germline V gene, CDR1 is KGHSH and CDR2 is LQKENI. The J segment lost 8 bases and the V segment lost 3 bases, leaving 8 bases of the junction unmatched. CDR3 length equals 14 residues. CDR3 region: CASSPQSGGGGYTF. CDR3 DNA sequence: TGTGCCAGCTCACCTCAATCAGGGGGCGGAGGCTACACCTTC.

V is TRBV30 and J is TRBJ1-1; 11 bases fit TRBD1. The CDR3 loop spans 14 amino acids. Germline CDR1 is GTSNPN and CDR2 is SVGIG (reference sequence). V was pared by 5 bases and J by 6 bases, with 8 bases of the junction left unmatched. CDR3 coding DNA: TGTGCCTGGGTCGGACAGGGGGCACCCCCTGAAGCTTTCTTT. This encodes CAWVGQGAPPEAFF. The full variable domain, its missing parts supplied by reference TRBV30 and TRBJ1-1, is SQTIHQWPATLVQPVGSPLSLECTVEGTSNPNLYWYRQAAGRGLQLLFYSVGIGQISSEVPQNLSASRPQDRQFILSSKKLLLSDSGFYLCAWVGQGAPPEAFFGQGTRLTVV.